These T cell receptor beta chains were read from a single sample in a study of metastatic and nonmetastatic thyroid tumors. TCRdb re-called clones from the PCR reads using MiXCR. The table lists some 15,000 clones, roughly a quarter of them singletons. The material sequenced was adjacent normal tissue. All receptors come from a female donor with papillary thyroid cancer or a benign thyroid nodule (not recorded which). Some clones in this sample may be carry-over from other donors' samples. Both conserved end residues are part of each CDR3. The D gene is left open where the match is weak. Not all rows give a size; the values are once, few, many and, for expanded clones, a class.

TRBD2 - TRBJ2-2 TRBV27 TGTGCCAGCTGGGGGGACGGCGGGACGAACAGCGGGGAGCTTTTTTTT CASWGDGGTNSGELFF
TRBD1 - TRBJ1-1 TRBV20-1 TGCAGTGCTAGAGCGTCAGACAGGGAGAACACTGAAGCTTTCTTT CSARASDRENTEAFF
- few TRBJ1-5 TRBV28 TGTGCCAGCAGTTTATATCTCAGGGTTCAACAGCCCCAGCATTTT CASSLYLRVQQPQHF
- - TRBJ2-1 TRBV5-1 TGCGCCAGCAGCACGGAACAGGTTGCCAGGGGCGATGAGCAGTTCTTC CASSTEQVARGDEQFF
- few TRBJ2-3 TRBV7-3 TGTGCCAGCAGCTTAAGAGCACTACCTGAGGATACGCAGTATTTT CASSLRALPEDTQYF
- - TRBJ1-1 TRBV7-9 TGTGCCAGCAGCGTAGACATAAACCGAAAGCATGAAGCTTTCTTT CASSVDINRKHEAFF
TRBD1 - TRBJ1-5 TRBV28 TGTGCCAGCAGTCGTGACAGGGGAGGAATATATAGCAATCAGCCCCAGCATTTT CASSRDRGGIYSNQPQHF
TRBD1 - TRBJ2-5 TRBV5-5 TGTGCCAGCAGCTTGGTTGTCAGGGGGCAAGAGACCCAGTACTTC CASSLVVRGQETQYF
TRBD1 many TRBJ1-1 TRBV6-2/TRBV6-3 TGTGCCAGCAGCCCTCCGACAGGGTTTACCACTGAAGCTTTCTTT CASSPPTGFTTEAFF
- - TRBJ1-1 TRBV5-1 TGCGCCAGGGACGGGTACACTGAAGCTTTCTTT CARDGYTEAFF
TRBD1 few TRBJ1-6 TRBV2 TGTGCCAGCAGTGTGGACAGGGGTAATTCACCCCTCCACTTT CASSVDRGNSPLHF
- - TRBJ1-1 TRBV5-4 TGTGCCAGCAGGGATCCGAGGGGAGGCACTGAAGCTTTCTTT CASRDPRGGTEAFF
- - TRBJ2-7 TRBV30 TGTGCCTGGAGGGAATCTTGGACGGCCCCCTACGAGCAGTACTTC CAWRESWTAPYEQYF
TRBD2 many TRBJ2-7 TRBV27 TGTGCCAGCAGTCAGGCCGAGGGGACTAGCGGAGCCCCTTACGAGCAGTACTTC CASSQAEGTSGAPYEQYF
- - TRBJ1-6 TRBV9 TGTGCCAGCAGCGAGGGGGATGAGACAGGTAATAATTCACCCCTCCACTTT CASSEGDETGNNSPLHF
- few TRBJ2-6 TRBV28 TGTGCCAGCAGTTCAGGGCCATCCTCTGGGGCCAACGTCCTGACTTTC CASSSGPSSGANVLTF
- - TRBJ1-2 TRBV11-1 TGTGCCAGCAGTACTGGACAGGGCTACACCTTC CASSTGQGYTF
- - TRBJ1-2 TRBV28 TGTGCCAGCAGTTTAGGGAGTTACTACACCTTC CASSLGSYYTF
- - TRBJ2-3 TRBV20-1 TGCAGTACTAGAGAGGGGAATACGCAGTATTTT CSTREGNTQYF
- - TRBJ2-1 TRBV7-2 TGTGCCAGCGGGCGTAGCTCCTACAATGAGCAGTTCTTC CASGRSSYNEQFF
TRBD2 - TRBJ2-2 TRBV30 TGTGCCTGGATCCCGCCTAGCGGGAGATCAACCGGGGAGCTGTTTTTT CAWIPPSGRSTGELFF
- - TRBJ1-5 TRBV19 TGTGCCAGTAGGGGCTTCAATCAGCCCCAGCATTTT CASRGFNQPQHF
TRBD1 many TRBJ2-7 TRBV6-1 TGTGCCAGCAGGCAAGCCGGACAGGGGTTTGGATTATACGAGCAGTACTTC CASRQAGQGFGLYEQYF
TRBD1 few TRBJ2-2 TRBV29-1 TGCAGCGTTGAGGACAGGGGCGTTGGGGGCACCGGGGAGCTGTTTTTT CSVEDRGVGGTGELFF
TRBD2 - TRBJ2-7 TRBV27 TGTGCCAGCAGTCAGCGGACTAGCGGGAGGGCCTTCTACGAGCAGTACTTC CASSQRTSGRAFYEQYF
- few TRBJ1-1 TRBV27 TGTGCCAGCAGTTTAGGGGGGGCGGTCACTGAAGCTTTCTTT CASSLGGAVTEAFF
TRBD1 - TRBJ1-1 TRBV28 TGTGCCAGCAGGGGACTTTACGGGACAGGGATCATGAACACTGAAGCTTTCTTT CASRGLYGTGIMNTEAFF
TRBD1 - TRBJ1-2 TRBV30 TGTGCCTGGAGTCCATTAGGGGGCTCTCGCTATGGCTACACCTTC CAWSPLGGSRYGYTF
TRBD2 - TRBJ2-1 TRBV6-1 TGTGCCAGCCCCAGACTAGCGGGATGGGTGGATGAGCAGTTCTTC CASPRLAGWVDEQFF
- - TRBJ2-7 TRBV6-2/TRBV6-3 TGTGCCAGCAAACAGACGAGAAGCTCCTACGAGCAGTACTTC CASKQTRSSYEQYF
- medium-sized TRBJ1-2 TRBV9 TGTGCCAGCAGCGTAGACCCATTTCGGGACGACTATGGCTACACCTTC CASSVDPFRDDYGYTF
- few TRBJ2-7 TRBV20-1 TGCAGTGCTAGGTCGGATTGGAACGAGCAGTACTTC CSARSDWNEQYF
- - TRBJ2-1 TRBV6-4 TGTGCCAGTCCCCACGTCCGGCCGCCGAGCTCCTACAATGAGCAGTTCTTC CASPHVRPPSSYNEQFF
- few TRBJ1-2 TRBV6-2/TRBV6-3 TGTGCCAGCAGTGACACCTATGGCTACACCTTC CASSDTYGYTF
- - TRBJ1-5 TRBV6-2/TRBV6-3 TGTGCCAGCCACGATCCTCTCAATCAGCCCCAGCATTTT CASHDPLNQPQHF
TRBD1 - TRBJ2-1 TRBV2 TGTGCCAGCAGGCAGAAACAGGGGTCTTCCTACAATGAGCAGTTCTTC CASRQKQGSSYNEQFF
TRBD1 few TRBJ1-1 TRBV29-1 TGCAGCGTTGAAGATCGACAGGGAAGCACTGAAGCTTTCTTT CSVEDRQGSTEAFF
- few TRBJ1-1 TRBV5-1 TGCGCCAGCAGCTTGAGGGGGAACACTGAAGCTTTCTTT CASSLRGNTEAFF
- - TRBJ2-1 TRBV7-3 TGTGCCAGCAGCTTGGGATACGGAACCTACAATGAGCAGTTCTTC CASSLGYGTYNEQFF
- - TRBJ2-1 TRBV4-1 TGCGCCAGCAGCCAAATGGTCAGGGACAATGAGCAGTTCTTC CASSQMVRDNEQFF
- many TRBJ1-1 TRBV6-1 TGTGCCAGCAGTCAATGGACCACTGGGTACACTGAAGCTTTCTTT CASSQWTTGYTEAFF
TRBD1 many TRBJ1-5 TRBV12-3/TRBV12-4 TGTGCCAGCAGAACAGGGACAGGTGCCTATCAGCCCCAGCATTTT CASRTGTGAYQPQHF
- - TRBJ2-1 TRBV6-4 TGTGCCACACTTCGATGGGGCGAGCAGTTCTTC CATLRWGEQFF
TRBD1 - TRBJ1-1 TRBV15 TGTGCCACCAGCGGGACAGGGAGGTGGACTGAAGCTTTCTTT CATSGTGRWTEAFF
TRBD1 few TRBJ1-4 TRBV6-1 TGTGCCAGCAGACAGGGGGGCGGCGATGAAAAACTGTTTTTT CASRQGGGDEKLFF
TRBD1 few TRBJ1-6 TRBV12-3/TRBV12-4 TGTGCCAGCAGTTTCGTTGCACAGGGGTTATCACCCCTCCACTTT CASSFVAQGLSPLHF
- - TRBJ2-1 TRBV28 TGTGCCAGCAGTGAGGGGGAGCCGGGACTATACAATGAGCAGTTCTTC CASSEGEPGLYNEQFF
- few TRBJ2-2 TRBV19 TGTGCCAGTAAACCCAATCTGAGCAGGGGAAACACCGGGGAGCTGTTTTTT CASKPNLSRGNTGELFF
TRBD2 - TRBJ2-3 TRBV5-1 TGCGCCAGCAGCTCGGGACTAGCGGGGGGTACGCAGTATTTT CASSSGLAGGTQYF
TRBD1 - TRBJ1-5 TRBV5-8 TGTGCCAGCAGCTTGACAGGGGGCGCGTATCAGCCCCAGCATTTT CASSLTGGAYQPQHF
TRBD2 - TRBJ2-3 TRBV28 TGTGCCAGCAGTCCACTAGCGGGAGTAAGAGATACGCAGTATTTT CASSPLAGVRDTQYF